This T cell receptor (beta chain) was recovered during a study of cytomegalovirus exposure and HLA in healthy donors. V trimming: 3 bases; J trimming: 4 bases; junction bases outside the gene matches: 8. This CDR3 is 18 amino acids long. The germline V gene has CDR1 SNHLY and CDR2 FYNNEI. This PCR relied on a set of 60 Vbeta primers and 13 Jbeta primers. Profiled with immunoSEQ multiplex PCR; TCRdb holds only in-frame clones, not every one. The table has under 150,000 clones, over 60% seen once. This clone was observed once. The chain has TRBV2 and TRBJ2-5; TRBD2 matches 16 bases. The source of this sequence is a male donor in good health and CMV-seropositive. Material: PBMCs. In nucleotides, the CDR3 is TGTGCCAGCAGTGAGCCCGGGACTAGCGGGGGGGCTTCAGAGACCCAGTACTTC. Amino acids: CASSEPGTSGGASETQYF.